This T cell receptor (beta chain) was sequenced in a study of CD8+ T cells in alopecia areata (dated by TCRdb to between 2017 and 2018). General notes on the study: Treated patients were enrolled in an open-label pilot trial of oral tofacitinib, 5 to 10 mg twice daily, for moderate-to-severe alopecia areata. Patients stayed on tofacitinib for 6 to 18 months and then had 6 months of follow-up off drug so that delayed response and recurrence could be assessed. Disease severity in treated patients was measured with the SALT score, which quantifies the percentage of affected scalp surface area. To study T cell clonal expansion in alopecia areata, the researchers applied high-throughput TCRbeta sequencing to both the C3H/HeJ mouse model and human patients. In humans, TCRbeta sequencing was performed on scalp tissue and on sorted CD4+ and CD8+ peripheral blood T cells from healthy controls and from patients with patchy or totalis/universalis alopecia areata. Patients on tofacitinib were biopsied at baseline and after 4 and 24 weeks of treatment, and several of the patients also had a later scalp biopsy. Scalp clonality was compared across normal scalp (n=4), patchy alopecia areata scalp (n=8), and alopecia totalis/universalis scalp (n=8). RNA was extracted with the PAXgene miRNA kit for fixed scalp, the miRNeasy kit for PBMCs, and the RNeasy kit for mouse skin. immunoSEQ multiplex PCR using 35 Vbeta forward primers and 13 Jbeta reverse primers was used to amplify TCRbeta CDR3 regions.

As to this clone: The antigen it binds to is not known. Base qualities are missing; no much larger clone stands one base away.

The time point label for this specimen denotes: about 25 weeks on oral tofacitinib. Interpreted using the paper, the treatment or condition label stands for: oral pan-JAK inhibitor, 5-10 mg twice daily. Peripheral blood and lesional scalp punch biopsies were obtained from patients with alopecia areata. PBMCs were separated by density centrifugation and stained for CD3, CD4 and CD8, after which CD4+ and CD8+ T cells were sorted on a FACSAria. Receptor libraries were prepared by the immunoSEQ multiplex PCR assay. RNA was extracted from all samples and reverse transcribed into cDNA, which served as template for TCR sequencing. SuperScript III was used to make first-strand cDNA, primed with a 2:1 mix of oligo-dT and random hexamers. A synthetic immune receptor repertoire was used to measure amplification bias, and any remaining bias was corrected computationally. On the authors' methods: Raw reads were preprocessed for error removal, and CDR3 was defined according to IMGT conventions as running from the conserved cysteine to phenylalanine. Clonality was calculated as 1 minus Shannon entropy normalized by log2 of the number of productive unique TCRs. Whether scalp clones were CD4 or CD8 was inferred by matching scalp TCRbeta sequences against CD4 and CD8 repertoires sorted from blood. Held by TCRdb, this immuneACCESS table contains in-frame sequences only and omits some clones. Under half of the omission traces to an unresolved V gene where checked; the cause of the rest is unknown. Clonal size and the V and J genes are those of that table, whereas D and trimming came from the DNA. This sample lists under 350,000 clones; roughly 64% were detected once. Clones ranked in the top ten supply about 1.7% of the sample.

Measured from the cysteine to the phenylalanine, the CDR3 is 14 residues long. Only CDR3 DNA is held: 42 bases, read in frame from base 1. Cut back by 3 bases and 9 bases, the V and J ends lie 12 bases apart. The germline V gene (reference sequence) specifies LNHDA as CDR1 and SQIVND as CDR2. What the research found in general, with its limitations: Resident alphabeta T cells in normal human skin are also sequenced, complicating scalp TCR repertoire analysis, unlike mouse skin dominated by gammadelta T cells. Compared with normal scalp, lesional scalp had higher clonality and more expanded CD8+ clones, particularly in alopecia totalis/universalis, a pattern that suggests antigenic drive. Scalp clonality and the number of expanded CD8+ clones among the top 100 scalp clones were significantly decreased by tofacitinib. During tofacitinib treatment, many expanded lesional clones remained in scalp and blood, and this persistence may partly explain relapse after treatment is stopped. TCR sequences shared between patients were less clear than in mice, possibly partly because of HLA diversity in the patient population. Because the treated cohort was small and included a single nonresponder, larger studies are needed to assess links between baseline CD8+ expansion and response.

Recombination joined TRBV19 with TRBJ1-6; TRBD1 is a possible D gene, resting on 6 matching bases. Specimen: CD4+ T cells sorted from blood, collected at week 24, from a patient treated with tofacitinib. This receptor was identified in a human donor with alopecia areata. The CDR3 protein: CASSIFRGSSPLHF. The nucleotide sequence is TGTGCCAGTAGTATCTTCAGGGGAAGTTCACCCCTCCACTTT.